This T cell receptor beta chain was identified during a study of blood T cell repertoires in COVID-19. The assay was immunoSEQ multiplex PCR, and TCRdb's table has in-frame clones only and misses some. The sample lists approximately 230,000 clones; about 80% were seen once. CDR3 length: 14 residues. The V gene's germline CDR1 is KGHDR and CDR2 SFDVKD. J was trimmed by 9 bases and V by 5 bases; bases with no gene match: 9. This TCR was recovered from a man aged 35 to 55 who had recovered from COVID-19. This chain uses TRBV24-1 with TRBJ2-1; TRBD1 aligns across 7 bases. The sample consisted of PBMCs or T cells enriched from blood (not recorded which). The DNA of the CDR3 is TGTGCCACCAGTGGCTACCAGGGGGTAAGTGAGCAGTTCTTC. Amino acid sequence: CATSGYQGVSEQFF.